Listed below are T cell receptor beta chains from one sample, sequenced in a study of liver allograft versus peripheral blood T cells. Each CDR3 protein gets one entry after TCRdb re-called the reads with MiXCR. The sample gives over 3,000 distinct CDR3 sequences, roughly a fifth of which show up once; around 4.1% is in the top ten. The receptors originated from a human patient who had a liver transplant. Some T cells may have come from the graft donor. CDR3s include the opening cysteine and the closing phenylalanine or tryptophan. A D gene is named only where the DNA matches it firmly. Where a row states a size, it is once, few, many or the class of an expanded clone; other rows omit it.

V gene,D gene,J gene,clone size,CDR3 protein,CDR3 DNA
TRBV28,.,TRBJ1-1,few,CASSFFAGSGGRTEAFF,TGTGCCAGCAGTTTCTTCGCTGGTTCCGGGGGCCGGACTGAAGCTTTCTTT
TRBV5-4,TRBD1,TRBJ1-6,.,CASSHTPGQISPLHF,TGTGCCAGCAGCCATACGCCGGGACAGATTTCACCCCTCCACTTT
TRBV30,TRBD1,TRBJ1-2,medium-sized,CAWSNRDRGRGGYTF,TGTGCCTGGAGCAACCGGGACAGGGGACGTGGAGGCTACACCTTC
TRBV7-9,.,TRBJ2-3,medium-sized,CASSFDLGGFSSTDTQYF,TGTGCCAGCAGCTTCGACCTCGGAGGTTTTTCTAGCACAGATACGCAGTATTTT
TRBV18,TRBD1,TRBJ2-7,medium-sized,CASSPPGQGRGEQYF,TGTGCCAGCTCACCACCAGGACAGGGTAGGGGGGAGCAGTACTTC
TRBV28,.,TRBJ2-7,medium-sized,CASSLLTAAYEQYF,TGTGCCAGCAGTTTATTGACTGCAGCCTACGAGCAGTACTTC
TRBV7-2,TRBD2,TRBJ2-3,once,CASSWLAGGGDTHYF,TGTGCCAGCAGCTGGCTAGCGGGGGGCGGAGATACGCATTATTTT
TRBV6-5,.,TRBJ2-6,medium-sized,CASSYGWAGGGANVLTF,TGTGCCAGCAGTTACGGATGGGCCGGTGGGGGGGCCAACGTCCTGACTTTC
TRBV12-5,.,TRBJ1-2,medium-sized,CASERDTGGYGYTF,TGTGCTAGTGAACGGGACACCGGCGGCTATGGCTACACCTTC
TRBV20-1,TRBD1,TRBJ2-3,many,CSAPRLRGLDTQYF,TGCAGTGCTCCTAGGCTGAGGGGGCTGGATACGCAGTATTTT
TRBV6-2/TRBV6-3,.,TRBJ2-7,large,CASSNGGKSSYEQYF,TGTGCCAGCAGCAACGGGGGCAAGAGCTCCTACGAGCAGTACTTC